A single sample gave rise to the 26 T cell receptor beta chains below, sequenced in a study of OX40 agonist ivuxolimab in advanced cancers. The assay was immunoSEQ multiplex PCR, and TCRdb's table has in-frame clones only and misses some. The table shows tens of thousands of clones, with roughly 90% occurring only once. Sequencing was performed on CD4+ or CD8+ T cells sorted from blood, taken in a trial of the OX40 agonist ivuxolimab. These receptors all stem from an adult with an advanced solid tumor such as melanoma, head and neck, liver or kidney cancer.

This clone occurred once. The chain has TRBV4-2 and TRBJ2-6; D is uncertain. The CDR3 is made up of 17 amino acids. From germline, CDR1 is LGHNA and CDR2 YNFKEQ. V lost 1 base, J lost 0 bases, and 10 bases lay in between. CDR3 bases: TGTGCCAGCAGCCAAGTAGGACGTCGCTCTGGGGCCAACGTCCTGACTTTC. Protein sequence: CASSQVGRRSGANVLTF.

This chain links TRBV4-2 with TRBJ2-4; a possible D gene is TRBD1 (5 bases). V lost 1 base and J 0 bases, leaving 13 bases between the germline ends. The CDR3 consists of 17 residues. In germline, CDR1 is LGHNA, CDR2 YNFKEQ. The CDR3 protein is CASSQGGVRVAKNIQYF. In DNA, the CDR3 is TGTGCCAGCAGCCAAGGAGGAGTCAGGGTAGCCAAAAACATTCAGTACTTC.

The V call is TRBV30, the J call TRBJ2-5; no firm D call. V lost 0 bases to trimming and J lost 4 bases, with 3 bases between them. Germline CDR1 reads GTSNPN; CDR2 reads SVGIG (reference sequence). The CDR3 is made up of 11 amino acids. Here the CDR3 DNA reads TGTGCCTGGAGTGTTGGAGAGACCCAGTACTTC. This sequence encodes CAWSVGETQYF.

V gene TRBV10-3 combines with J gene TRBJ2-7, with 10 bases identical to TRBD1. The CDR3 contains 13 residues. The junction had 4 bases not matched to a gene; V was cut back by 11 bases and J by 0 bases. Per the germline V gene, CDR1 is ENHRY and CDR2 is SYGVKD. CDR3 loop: CAARDRGSYEQYF. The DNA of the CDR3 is TGTGCCGCCCGGGACAGGGGCTCCTACGAGCAGTACTTC.

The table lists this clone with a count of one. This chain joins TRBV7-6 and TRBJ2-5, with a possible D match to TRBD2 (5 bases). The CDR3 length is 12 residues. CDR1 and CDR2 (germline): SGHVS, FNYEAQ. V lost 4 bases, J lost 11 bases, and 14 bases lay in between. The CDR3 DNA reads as TGTGCCAGCAGCTCCGACTACCGTGAGCAGTACTTC. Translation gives CASSSDYREQYF.

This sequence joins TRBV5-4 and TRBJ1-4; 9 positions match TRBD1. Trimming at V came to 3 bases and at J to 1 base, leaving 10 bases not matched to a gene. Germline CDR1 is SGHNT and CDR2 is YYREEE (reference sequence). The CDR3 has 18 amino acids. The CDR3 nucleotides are TGTGCCAGCAGCTCCGGGACAGGGCAACCGCAAACTAATGAAAAACTGTTTTTT. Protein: CASSSGTGQPQTNEKLFF.

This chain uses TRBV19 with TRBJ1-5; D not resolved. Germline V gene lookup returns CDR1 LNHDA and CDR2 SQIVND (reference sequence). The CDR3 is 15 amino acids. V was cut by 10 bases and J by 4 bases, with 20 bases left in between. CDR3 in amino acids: CANPRPADQNQPQHF. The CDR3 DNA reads TGTGCCAACCCCCGCCCGGCAGACCAAAATCAGCCCCAGCATTTT.

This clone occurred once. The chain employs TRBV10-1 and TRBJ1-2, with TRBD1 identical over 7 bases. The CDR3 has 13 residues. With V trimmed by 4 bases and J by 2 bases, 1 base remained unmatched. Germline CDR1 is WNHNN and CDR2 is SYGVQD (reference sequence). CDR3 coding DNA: TGCGCCAGCAGTGCGGGACAGAACTATGGCTACACCTTC. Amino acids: CASSAGQNYGYTF.

Written as DNA, the CDR3 is TGTGCCAGCAGCGCCCTGACAGGGGGCGAAGGCTACACCTTC. It translates to CASSALTGGEGYTF. The gene calls are TRBV9 and TRBJ1-2; TRBD1 aligns across 10 bases. The CDR3 sequence is 14 residues long. V shed 3 bases, J shed 8 bases, and the junction held 7 bases outside the gene matches. CDR1 and CDR2 from the germline V gene are SGDLS and YYNGEE.

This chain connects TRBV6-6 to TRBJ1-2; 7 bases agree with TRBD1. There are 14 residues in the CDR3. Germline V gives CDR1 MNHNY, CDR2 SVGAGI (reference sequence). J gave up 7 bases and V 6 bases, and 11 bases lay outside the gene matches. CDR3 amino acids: CASSTVMTGSGYTF. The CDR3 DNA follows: TGTGCCAGCAGCACCGTTATGACAGGGTCTGGCTACACCTTC.

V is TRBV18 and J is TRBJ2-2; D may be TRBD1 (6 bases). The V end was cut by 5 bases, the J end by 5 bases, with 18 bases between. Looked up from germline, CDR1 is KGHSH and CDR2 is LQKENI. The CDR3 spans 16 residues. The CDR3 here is CASSKGVTDVTGELFF. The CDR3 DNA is TGTGCCAGCTCAAAGGGGGTTACGGACGTAACCGGGGAGCTGTTTTTT. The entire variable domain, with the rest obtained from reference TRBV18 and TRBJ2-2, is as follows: NAGVMQNPRHLVRRRGQEARLRCSPMKGHSHVYWYRQLPEEGLKFMVYLQKENIIDESGMPKERFSAEFPKEGPSILRIQQVVRGDSAAYFCASSKGVTDVTGELFFGEGSRLTVL.

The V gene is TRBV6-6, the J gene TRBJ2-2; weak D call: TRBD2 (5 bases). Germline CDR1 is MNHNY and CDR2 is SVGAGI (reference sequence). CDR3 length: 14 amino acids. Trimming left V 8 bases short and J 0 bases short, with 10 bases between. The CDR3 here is CASLGLSNTGELFF. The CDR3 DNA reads TGTGCCAGCCTCGGACTTTCGAACACCGGGGAGCTGTTTTTT.

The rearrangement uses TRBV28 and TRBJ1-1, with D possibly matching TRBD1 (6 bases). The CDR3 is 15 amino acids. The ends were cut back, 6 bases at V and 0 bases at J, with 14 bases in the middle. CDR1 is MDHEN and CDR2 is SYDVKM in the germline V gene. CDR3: CASSPLQGMNTEAFF. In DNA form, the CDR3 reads TGTGCCAGCAGCCCATTACAGGGAATGAACACTGAAGCTTTCTTT.

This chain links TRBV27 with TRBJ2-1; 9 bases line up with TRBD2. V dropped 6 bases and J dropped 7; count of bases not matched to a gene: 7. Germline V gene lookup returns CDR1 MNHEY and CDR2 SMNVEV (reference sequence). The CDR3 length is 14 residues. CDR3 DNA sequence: TGTGCCAGCAGCCGCGGGACTAGCCGGAATGAGCAGTTCTTC. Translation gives CASSRGTSRNEQFF.

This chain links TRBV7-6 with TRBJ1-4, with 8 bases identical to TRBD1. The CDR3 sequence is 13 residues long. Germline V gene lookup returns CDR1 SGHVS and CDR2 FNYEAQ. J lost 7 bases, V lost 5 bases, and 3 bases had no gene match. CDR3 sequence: CASSTGTGEKLFF. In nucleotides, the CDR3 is TGTGCCAGCAGCACCGGGACAGGTGAAAAACTGTTTTTT.

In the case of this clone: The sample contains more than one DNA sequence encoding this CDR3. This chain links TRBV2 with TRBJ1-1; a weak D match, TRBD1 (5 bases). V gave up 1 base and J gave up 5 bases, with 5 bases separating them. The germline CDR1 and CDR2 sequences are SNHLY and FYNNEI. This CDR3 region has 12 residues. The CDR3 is CASSEGGTEAFF. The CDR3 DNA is TGTGCCAGCAGTGAAGGGGGGACTGAAGCTTTCTTT.

The CDR3 loop is CASSKDRSASYEQYF. In nucleotides, the CDR3 is TGTGCCAGCTCTAAGGACAGGAGTGCATCCTACGAGCAGTACTTC. V and J are TRBV18 and TRBJ2-7, with TRBD1 matching over 7 bases. The trim removed 6 bases at V and 1 base at J, leaving 9 bases unmatched. Germline values: CDR1 KGHSH, CDR2 LQKENI. The length of the CDR3 is 15 residues.

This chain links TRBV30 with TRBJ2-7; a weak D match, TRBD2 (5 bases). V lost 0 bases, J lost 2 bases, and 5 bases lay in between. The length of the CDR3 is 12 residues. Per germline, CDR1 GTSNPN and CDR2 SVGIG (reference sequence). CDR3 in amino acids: CAWSVAAYEQYF. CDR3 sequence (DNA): TGTGCCTGGAGTGTAGCGGCCTACGAGCAGTACTTC. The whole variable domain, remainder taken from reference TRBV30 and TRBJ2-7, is SQTIHQWPATLVQPVGSPLSLECTVEGTSNPNLYWYRQAAGRGLQLLFYSVGIGQISSEVPQNLSASRPQDRQFILSSKKLLLSDSGFYLCAWSVAAYEQYFGPGTRLTVT.

CDR3 nucleotide sequence: TGTGCCAGCGGTCCCACAGATACGCAGTATTTT. Its translation is CASGPTDTQYF. This rearrangement joins TRBV7-9 to TRBJ2-3; D gene ambiguous. Trimming cost V 8 bases and J 2 bases, with 5 bases left between them. CDR3 length: 11 amino acids. The germline CDR1 and CDR2 sequences are SEHNR and FQNEAQ (reference sequence).

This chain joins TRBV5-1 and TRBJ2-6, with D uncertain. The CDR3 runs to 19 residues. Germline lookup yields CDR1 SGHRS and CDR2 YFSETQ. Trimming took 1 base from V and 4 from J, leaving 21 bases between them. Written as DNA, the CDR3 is TGCGCCAGCAGCTTGATGGATGGGCAGAACCCAGCCGGGGCCAACGTCCTGACTTTC. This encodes CASSLMDGQNPAGANVLTF.

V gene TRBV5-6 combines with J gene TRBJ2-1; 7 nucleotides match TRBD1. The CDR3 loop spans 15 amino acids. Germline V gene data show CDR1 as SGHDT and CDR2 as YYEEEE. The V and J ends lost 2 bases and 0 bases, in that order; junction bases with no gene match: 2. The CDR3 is CASSFRGSSYNEQFF. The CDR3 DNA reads TGTGCCAGCAGCTTCAGGGGGAGCTCCTACAATGAGCAGTTCTTC.

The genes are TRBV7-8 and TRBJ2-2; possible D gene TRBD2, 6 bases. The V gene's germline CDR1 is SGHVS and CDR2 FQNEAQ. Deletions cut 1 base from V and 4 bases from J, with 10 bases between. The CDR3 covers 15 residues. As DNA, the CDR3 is TGTGCCAGCAGCTTAGACAGGCGGGGCACCGGGGAGCTGTTTTTT. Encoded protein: CASSLDRRGTGELFF.

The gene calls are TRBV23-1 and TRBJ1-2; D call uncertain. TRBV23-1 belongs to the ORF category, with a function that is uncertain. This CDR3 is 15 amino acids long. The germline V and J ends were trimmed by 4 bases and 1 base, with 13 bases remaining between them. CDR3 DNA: TGCGCCAGCAGTCTTCGGCAGGATGTTAACTATGGCTACACCTTC. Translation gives CASSLRQDVNYGYTF.

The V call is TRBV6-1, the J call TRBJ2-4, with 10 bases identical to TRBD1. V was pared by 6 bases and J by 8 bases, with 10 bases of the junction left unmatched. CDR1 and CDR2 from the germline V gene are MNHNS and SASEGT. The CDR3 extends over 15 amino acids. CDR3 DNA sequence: TGTGCCAGCAGCCGACAGGGGGCCCATTCTGACATTCAGTACTTC. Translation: CASSRQGAHSDIQYF.

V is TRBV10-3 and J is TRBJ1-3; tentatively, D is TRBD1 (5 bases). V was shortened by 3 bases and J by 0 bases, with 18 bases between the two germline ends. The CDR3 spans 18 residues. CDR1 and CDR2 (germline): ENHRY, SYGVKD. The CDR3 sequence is CAISDQRPDSTSGNTIYF. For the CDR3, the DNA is TGTGCCATCAGTGACCAACGGCCCGACAGCACCTCTGGAAACACCATATATTTT.

The CDR3 nucleotides read TGTGCCAGTAGCCTCTTCTTCTTAACAGGGGGCGCCGGTGAAGCTTTCTTT. Translating gives CASSLFFLTGGAGEAFF. This chain links TRBV19 with TRBJ1-1; 9 bases are a match to TRBD1. CDR1 LNHDA and CDR2 SQIVND come from the germline V gene (reference sequence). The ends lost 6 bases at V and 7 bases at J; junction bases unmatched: 18. CDR3 length: 17 residues.